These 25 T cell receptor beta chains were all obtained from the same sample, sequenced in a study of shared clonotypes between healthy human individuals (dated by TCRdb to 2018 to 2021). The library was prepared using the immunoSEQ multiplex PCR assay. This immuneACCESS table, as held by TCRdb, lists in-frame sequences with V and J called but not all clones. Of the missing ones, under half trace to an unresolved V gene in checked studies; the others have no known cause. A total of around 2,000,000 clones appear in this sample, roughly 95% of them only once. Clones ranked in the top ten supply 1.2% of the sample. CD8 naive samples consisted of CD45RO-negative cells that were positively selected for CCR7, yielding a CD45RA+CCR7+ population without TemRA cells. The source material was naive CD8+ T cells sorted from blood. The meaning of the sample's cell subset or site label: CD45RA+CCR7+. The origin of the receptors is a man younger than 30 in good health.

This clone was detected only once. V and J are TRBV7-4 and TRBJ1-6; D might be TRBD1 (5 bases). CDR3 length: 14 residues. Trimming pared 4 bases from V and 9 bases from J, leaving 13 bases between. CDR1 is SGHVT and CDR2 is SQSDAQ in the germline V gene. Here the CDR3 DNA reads TGTGCCAGCAGCTCAAAAAGGGGACGTTCACCCCTCCACTTT. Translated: CASSSKRGRSPLHF.

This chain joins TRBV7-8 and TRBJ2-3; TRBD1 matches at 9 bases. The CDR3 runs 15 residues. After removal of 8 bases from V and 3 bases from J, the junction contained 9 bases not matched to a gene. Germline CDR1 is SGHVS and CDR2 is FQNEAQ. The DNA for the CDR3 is TGTGCCAGCGCTGAGTGGACAGGGGAGACAGATACGCAGTATTTT. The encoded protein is CASAEWTGETDTQYF.

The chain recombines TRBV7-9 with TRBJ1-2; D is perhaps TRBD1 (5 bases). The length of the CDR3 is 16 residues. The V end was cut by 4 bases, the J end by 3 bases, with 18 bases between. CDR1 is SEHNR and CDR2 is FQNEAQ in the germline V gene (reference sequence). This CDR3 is CASSSGTARSYYGYTF. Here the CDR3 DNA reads TGTGCCAGCAGCTCCGGGACGGCCAGGAGTTACTATGGCTACACCTTC.

The CDR3 coding sequence is TGTGCCAGCAGCTTAGGTCCCCGGGCAGCAGCTCTCTCTGGGGCCAACGTCCTGACTTTC. Translated: CASSLGPRAAALSGANVLTF. The chain joins TRBV7-6 to TRBJ2-6; no clear D gene. CDR3 length equals 20 residues. V gave up 1 base and J gave up 0 bases, with 19 bases separating them. CDR1 SGHVS and CDR2 FNYEAQ come from the germline V gene.

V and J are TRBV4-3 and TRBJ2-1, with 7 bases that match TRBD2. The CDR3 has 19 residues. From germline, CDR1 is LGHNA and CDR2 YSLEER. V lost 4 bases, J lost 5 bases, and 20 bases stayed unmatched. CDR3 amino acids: CASSRAGHEGRRENNEQFF. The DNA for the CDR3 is TGCGCCAGCAGCCGAGCGGGGCATGAAGGCCGAAGGGAGAACAATGAGCAGTTCTTC.

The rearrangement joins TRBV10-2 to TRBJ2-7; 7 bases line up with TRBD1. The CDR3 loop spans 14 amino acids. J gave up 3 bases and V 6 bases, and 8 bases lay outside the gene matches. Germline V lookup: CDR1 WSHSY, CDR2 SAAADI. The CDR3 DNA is TGCGCCAGCAGCGAGGGGGCGTTTGTCTACGAGCAGTACTTC. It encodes CASSEGAFVYEQYF.

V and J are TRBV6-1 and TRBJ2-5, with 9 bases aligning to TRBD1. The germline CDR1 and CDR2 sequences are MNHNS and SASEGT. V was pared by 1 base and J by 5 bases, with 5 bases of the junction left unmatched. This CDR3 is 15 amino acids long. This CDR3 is CASSEVNRGQETQYF. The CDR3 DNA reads TGTGCCAGCAGTGAAGTCAACAGGGGGCAGGAGACCCAGTACTTC.

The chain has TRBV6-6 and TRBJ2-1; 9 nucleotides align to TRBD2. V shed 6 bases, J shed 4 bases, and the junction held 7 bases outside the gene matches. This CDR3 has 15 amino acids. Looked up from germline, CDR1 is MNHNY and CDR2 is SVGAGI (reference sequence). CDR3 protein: CASSPLAGPYNEQFF. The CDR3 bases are TGTGCCAGCAGCCCGCTAGCGGGACCTTACAATGAGCAGTTCTTC.

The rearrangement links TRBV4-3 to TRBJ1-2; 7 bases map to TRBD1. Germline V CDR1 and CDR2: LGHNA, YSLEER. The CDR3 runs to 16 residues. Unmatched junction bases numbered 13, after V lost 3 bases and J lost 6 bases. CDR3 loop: CASSQGPGGPLNGYTF. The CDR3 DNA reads TGCGCCAGCAGCCAGGGACCAGGGGGACCGCTGAATGGCTACACCTTC.

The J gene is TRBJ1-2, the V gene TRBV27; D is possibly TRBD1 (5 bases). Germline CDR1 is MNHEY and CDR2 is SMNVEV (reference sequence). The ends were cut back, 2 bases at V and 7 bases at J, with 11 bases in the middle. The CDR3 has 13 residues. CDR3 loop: CASSLNSGAGYTF. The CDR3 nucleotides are TGTGCCAGCAGTTTAAATTCTGGGGCTGGCTACACCTTC.

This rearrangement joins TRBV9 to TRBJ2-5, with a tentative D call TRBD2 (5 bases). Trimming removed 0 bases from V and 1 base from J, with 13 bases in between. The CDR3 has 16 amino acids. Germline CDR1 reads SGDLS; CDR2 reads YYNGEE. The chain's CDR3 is CASSVDETGSQETQYF. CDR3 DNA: TGTGCCAGCAGCGTAGATGAGACGGGGAGCCAAGAGACCCAGTACTTC.

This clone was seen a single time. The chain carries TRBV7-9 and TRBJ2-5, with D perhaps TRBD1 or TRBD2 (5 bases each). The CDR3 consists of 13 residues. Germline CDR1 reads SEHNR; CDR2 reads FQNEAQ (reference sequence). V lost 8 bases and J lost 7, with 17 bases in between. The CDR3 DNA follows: TGTGCCAGCGCCTCTCCTGGTGGGGGGACCCAGTACTTC. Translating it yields CASASPGGGTQYF.

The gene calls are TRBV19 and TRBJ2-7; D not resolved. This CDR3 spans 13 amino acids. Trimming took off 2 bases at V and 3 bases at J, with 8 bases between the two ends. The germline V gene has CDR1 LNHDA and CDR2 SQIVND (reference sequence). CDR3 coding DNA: TGTGCCAGTAGTATATCGTCGGTCTACGAGCAGTACTTC. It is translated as CASSISSVYEQYF.

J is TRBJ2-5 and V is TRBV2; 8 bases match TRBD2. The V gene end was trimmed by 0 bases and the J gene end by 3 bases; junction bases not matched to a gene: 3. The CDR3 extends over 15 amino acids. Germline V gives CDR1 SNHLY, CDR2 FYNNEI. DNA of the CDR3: TGTGCCAGCAGTGAAGCATGGCGGGGGGAAGAGACCCAGTACTTC. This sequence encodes CASSEAWRGEETQYF.

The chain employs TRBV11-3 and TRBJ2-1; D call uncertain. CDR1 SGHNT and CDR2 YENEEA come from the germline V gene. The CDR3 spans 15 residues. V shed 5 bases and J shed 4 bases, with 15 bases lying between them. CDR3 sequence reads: CASSARGTAYNEQFF. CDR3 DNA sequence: TGTGCCAGCAGCGCCAGAGGCACCGCTTACAATGAGCAGTTCTTC.

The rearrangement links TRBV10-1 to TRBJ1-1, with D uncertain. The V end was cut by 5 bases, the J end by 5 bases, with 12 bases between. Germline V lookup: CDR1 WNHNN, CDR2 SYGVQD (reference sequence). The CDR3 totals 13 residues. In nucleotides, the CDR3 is TGCGCCAGCAGTTCCGGACTCGGGACTGAAGCTTTCTTT. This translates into CASSSGLGTEAFF.

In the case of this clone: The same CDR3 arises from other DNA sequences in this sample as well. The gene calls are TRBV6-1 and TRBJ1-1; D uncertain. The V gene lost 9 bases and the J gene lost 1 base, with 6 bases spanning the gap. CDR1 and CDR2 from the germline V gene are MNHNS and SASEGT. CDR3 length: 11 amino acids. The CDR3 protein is CASTANTEAFF. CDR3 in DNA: TGTGCCAGTACAGCGAACACTGAAGCTTTCTTT.

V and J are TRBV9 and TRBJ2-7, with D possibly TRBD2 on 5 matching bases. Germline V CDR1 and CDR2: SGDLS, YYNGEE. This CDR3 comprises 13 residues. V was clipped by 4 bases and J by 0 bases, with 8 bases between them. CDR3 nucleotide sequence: TGTGCCAGCAGCTCGGAGGACTCCTACGAGCAGTACTTC. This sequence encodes CASSSEDSYEQYF.

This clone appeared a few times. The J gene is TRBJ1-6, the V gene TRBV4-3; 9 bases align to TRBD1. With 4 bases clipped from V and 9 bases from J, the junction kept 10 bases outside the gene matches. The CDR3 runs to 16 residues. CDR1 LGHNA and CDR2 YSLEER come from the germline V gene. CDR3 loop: CASSPGVGQGASPLHF. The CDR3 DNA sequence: TGCGCCAGCAGCCCTGGAGTGGGACAGGGTGCTTCACCCCTCCACTTT.

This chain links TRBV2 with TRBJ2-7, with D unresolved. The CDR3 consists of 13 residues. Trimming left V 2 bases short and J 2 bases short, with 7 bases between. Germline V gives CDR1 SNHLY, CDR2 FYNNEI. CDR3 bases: TGTGCCAGCAGTGAATCCCCTACCTACGAGCAGTACTTC. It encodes CASSESPTYEQYF.

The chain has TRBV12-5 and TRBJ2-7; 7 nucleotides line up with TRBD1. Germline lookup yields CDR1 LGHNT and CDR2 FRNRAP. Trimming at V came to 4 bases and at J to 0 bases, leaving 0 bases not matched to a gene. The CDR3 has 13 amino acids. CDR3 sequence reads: CASGWDSSYEQYF. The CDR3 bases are TGTGCTAGTGGTTGGGACAGCTCCTACGAGCAGTACTTC.

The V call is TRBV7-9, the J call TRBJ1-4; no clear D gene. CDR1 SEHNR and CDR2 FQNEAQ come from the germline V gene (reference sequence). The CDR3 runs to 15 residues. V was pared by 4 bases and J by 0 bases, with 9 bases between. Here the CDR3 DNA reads TGTGCCAGCAGCTCTACAGATGCAACTAATGAAAAACTGTTTTTT. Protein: CASSSTDATNEKLFF. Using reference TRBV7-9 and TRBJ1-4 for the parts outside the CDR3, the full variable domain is DTGVSQNPRHKITKRGQNVTFRCDPISEHNRLYWYRQTLGQGPEFLTYFQNEAQLEKSRLLSDRFSAERPKGSFSTLEIQRTEQGDSAMYLCASSSTDATNEKLFFGSGTQLSVL.

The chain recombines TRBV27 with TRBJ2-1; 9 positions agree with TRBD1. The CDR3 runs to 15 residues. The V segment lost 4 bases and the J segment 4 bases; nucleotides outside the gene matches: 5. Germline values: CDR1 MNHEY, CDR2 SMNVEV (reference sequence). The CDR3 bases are TGTGCCAGCAGTTCGGGGGACAGGGCGTACAATGAGCAGTTCTTC. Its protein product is CASSSGDRAYNEQFF.

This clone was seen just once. CDR3 sequence: CASTKGYTFHTEAFF. CDR3 bases: TGTGCCAGCACCAAAGGGTACACTTTCCACACTGAAGCTTTCTTT. The V call is TRBV21-1, the J call TRBJ1-1. TRBV21-1 is a pseudogene. The CDR3 spans 15 residues.

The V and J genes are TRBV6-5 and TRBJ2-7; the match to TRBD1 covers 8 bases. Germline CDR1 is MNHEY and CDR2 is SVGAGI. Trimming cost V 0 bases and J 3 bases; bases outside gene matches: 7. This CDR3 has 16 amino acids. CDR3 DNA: TGTGCCAGCAGTTACTCGATGGGACAGGTGGACTACGAGCAGTACTTC. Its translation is CASSYSMGQVDYEQYF.